This TCR beta chain was recorded in a study of ipilimumab plus nivolumab after autologous stem cell transplantation (dated by TCRdb to 2020 to 2023). Background on the whole study: The median number of doses received by trial patients was roughly five for ipilimumab and fewer than ten for nivolumab. More than 30 patients made up the trial's intent-to-treat population. The myeloma cohort included high-risk transplant-naive patients and patients relapsing within 3 years of a first autologous transplant. The trial enrolled patients with high-risk diffuse large B cell lymphoma, mature T cell lymphoma, or multiple myeloma undergoing autologous transplant. What the authors observed across the whole study: Per the authors, a biologic rationale for further study of the post-transplant checkpoint inhibition approach was offered by T cell receptor repertoire, regulatory T cell phenotype and gut microbiota profiles. Combined checkpoint inhibition appeared tolerable as post-transplant consolidation, according to the authors' conclusion.

Checkpoint therapy began 14 to 28 days after autologous transplant, with ipilimumab given at 1 mg/kg intravenously on day 1 of selected weeks. The nivolumab dose was 3 mg/kg intravenously, delivered on day 1 of weeks 1, 4, 7, 10, and every two weeks through week 26. Combined checkpoint inhibition with ipilimumab and nivolumab as consolidation after autologous stem cell transplantation was tested in a Phase Ib clinical trial. V and J are truncated by 5 bases and 8 bases respectively, leaving an intervening sequence of 12 bases. The CDR3 starts with the cysteine, ends with the phenylalanine, and has 13 residues. CDR3 DNA only is kept here, 39 bases in frame from base 1. Via the germline V gene (reference sequence), CDR1 is LNHDA and CDR2 SQIVND. The library was generated by the immunoSEQ multiplex PCR assay. TCRdb took over this immuneACCESS table, retaining in-frame rearrangements with V and J assigned. Such tables are incomplete; in checked studies, under half of the missing clones stem from an unresolved V gene, and the remainder is unexplained. This sample comprises several thousand clones, about 70% of them detected only once. Around a sixth of the sample is in the top ten clones.

Remarks on this clone: Its antigen is unknown. No base quality values were provided; no much bigger clone lies one nucleotide off.

This receptor chain uses TRBV19 and TRBJ2-2; the D gene identity is not certain. This TCR came from a female donor with multiple myeloma. Sequenced material: PBMCs, taken in a trial of ipilimumab plus nivolumab as post-transplant consolidation. The nucleotide sequence is TGTGCCAGTAGTCCGATTACGGGTGGGGAGCTGTTTTTT. Translation gives CASSPITGGELFF.